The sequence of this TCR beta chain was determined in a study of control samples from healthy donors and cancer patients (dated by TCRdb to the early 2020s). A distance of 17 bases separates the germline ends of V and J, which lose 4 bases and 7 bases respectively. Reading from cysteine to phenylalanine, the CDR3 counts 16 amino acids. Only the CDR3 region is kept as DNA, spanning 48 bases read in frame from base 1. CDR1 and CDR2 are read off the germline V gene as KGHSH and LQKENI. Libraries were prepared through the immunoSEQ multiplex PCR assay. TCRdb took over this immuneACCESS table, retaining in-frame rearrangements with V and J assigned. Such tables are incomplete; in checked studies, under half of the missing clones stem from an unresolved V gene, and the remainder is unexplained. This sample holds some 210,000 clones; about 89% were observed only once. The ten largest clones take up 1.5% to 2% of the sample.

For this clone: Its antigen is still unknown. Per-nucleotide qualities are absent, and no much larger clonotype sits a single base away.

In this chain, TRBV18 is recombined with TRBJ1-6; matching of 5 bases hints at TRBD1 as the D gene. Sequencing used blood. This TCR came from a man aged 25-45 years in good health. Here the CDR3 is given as CASSLNRSGSNSPLHF. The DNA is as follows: TGTGCCAGCTCACTTAACAGGTCCGGAAGCAATTCACCCCTCCACTTT.